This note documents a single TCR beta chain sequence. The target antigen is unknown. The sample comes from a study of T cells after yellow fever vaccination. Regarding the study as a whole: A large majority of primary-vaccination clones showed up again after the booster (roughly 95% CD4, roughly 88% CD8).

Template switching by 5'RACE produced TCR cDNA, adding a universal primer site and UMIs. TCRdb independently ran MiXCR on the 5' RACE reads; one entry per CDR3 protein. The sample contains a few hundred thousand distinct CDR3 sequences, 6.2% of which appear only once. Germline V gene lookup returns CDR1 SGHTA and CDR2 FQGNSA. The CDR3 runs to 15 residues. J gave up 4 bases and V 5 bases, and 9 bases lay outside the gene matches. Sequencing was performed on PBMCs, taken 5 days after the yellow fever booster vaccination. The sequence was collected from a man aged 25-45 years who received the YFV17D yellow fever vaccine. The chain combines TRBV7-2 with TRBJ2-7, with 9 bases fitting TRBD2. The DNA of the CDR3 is TGTGCCAGCAGCGACGTTGCGGGAGGGCCTTACGAGCAGTACTTC. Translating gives CASSDVAGGPYEQYF.